This entry features one TCR beta chain sequence. Its antigen is not yet known. Base qualities are not recorded, but no much larger clone differs from it by a single base. The library was obtained by the immunoSEQ multiplex PCR assay. The source is immuneACCESS, and TCRdb retained only in-frame sequences with V and J called. Part of the clones is not carried over; for the studies checked, unresolved V genes explain less than half of this, and the remainder is unexplained. The sample includes over 5,500 clones, with 80% to 95% observed a single time. Roughly 3.1% of the sample is taken by the ten largest. The V end gives up 4 bases and the J end 11 bases, leaving 5 bases in the junction not matched to a gene. CDR1 and CDR2 (GTSNPN, SVGIG) derive from the germline V gene (reference sequence). Including cysteine and phenylalanine, the CDR3 has 12 amino acids. Just the 36-base CDR3 DNA is kept, in frame starting at base 1.

Samples were obtained from patients with Merkel cell carcinoma. The data originate from a study of T cells and Merkel cell carcinoma outcomes (dated by TCRdb to about 2020). Background for the entire study: The study examined the tumor T-cell repertoire together with T-cell density as predictors of clinical outcome in patients with Merkel cell carcinoma.

Overall study outcomes, separate from this receptor: The combination of T-cell repertoire features and T-cell density was reported to predict clinical outcomes in patients with Merkel cell carcinoma.

This receptor chain uses TRBV30 and TRBJ1-6, and TRBD1 matches 7 of the central bases. The specimen sequenced was tumor tissue from Merkel cell carcinoma. This clonotype was sampled from a human donor with Merkel cell carcinoma. The nucleotide sequence is TGTGCCTGGAAAAGGGGGCAGGCACCCCTCCACTTT. The encoded protein is CAWKRGQAPLHF.